This T cell receptor (beta chain) was observed in a study of blood T cell repertoires in COVID-19. Study in general: The cDNA or gDNA used as material had been derived from T cells, B-cell-depleted T cells, or PBMCs.

Original methodology: The assay estimated nucleated cells by amplifying reference gene primers. Clones were read by immunoSEQ multiplex PCR, and TCRdb kept only the in-frame ones, dropping some. From that table come the V and J calls and clone size; the DNA was used to work out D and trimming. The sample holds a few hundred thousand clones, roughly 85% seen once. The CDR3 totals 13 residues. Trimming took 4 bases from V and 3 from J; bases not matched to a gene: 3. Germline V gene sequence: CDR1 SGHDT, CDR2 YYEEEE. Sequenced sample: peripheral blood. The chain uses TRBV5-6 and TRBJ2-7; 8 nucleotides match TRBD1. This receptor was taken from a woman aged 18 to 35 with acute or convalescent COVID-19. For the CDR3, the DNA is TGTGCCAGCAGCCCAGGGGGCAGCTACGAGCAGTACTTC. This sequence encodes CASSPGGSYEQYF.